The 20 T cell receptor beta chains reported below all come from one sample, sequenced in a study of CD8+ T cells in alopecia areata. Following RNA extraction, reverse transcription yielded cDNA that acted as the sequencing template. Produced via immunoSEQ multiplex PCR; TCRdb's table is partial and in-frame only. This table has around 120,000 clones, 60% to 65% appearing once. Treatment described: oral pan-JAK inhibitor, 5-10 mg twice daily. The source material was CD4+ T cells sorted from blood, sampled at week 4, from a patient treated with tofacitinib. Receptors were obtained from a human donor with alopecia areata.

The chain joins TRBV27 to TRBJ2-6; D unclear. Trimming left V 6 bases short and J 0 bases short, with 3 bases between. The CDR3 extends over 13 amino acids. CDR1 and CDR2 from the germline V gene are MNHEY and SMNVEV (reference sequence). CDR3 protein: CASRGSGANVLTF. In nucleotides, the CDR3 is TGTGCCAGCAGGGGCTCTGGGGCCAACGTCCTGACTTTC.

Points on this clone: Sequence at one end of the junction differs from germline and may be a read error. The rearrangement uses TRBV27 and TRBJ1-4; D not resolved. The germline CDR1 and CDR2 sequences are MNHEY and SMNVEV (reference sequence). This CDR3 has 11 amino acids. The CDR3 loop reads CASSLSRWPIF. The CDR3 DNA follows: TGTGCCAGCAGTTTAAGTCGATGGCCAATTTTT.

The chain joins TRBV6-5 to TRBJ2-5, with TRBD2 identical over 13 bases. The V gene end was trimmed by 5 bases and the J gene end by 5 bases; junction bases not matched to a gene: 5. This CDR3 spans 15 amino acids. Germline values: CDR1 MNHEY, CDR2 SVGAGI. In DNA form, the CDR3 reads TGTGCCAGCAGTAGGGGACTAGCGGGGATGGAGACCCAGTACTTC. Its translation: CASSRGLAGMETQYF.

The CDR3 spells CASSQVLSGANVLTF. CDR3 coding DNA: TGCGCCAGCAGCCAAGTCCTCTCTGGGGCCAACGTCCTGACTTTC. The chain uses TRBV4-1 and TRBJ2-6; D uncertain. Trimming took off 1 base at V and 0 bases at J, with 4 bases between the two ends. The length of the CDR3 is 15 residues. Germline assignment: CDR1 MGHRA and CDR2 YSYEKL.

This clone has at least ten counts. The junction departs from the called germline gene at one end, perhaps through a read error. This chain links TRBV4-1 with TRBJ2-5, with D possibly being TRBD1 (6 bases). This CDR3 region has 14 residues. The V gene's germline CDR1 is MGHRA and CDR2 YSYEKL. This CDR3 is CASSQVGAGRFVDF. The CDR3 bases are TGCGCCAGCAGCCAAGTGGGGGCAGGGCGGTTTGTGGACTTC.

The table lists this clone with a count of one. V and J are TRBV25-1 and TRBJ2-5; no clear D. Trimming shortened V by 4 bases and J by 5 bases, and 11 bases separated the two germline ends. The CDR3 consists of 13 residues. Germline V gene lookup returns CDR1 MGHDK and CDR2 SYGVNS. Written as DNA, the CDR3 is TGTGCCAGCAGTGTCAGAGGACGGGAGACCCAGTACTTC. Translation gives CASSVRGRETQYF.

In the case of this clone: Since the CDR3 does not end with the conserved phenylalanine or tryptophan, this likely comes from a read error. The DNA is left out, because the CDR3 cannot be placed on it with certainty; the CDR3 is given as TCRdb lists it. The CDR3 sequence is CAWSAPSGTSGTSL. J is TRBJ2-7 and V is TRBV30; the D call in the table, TRBD2, was not verified against the DNA. The CDR3 totals 14 residues, both ends included. Looked up from germline, CDR1 is GTSNPN and CDR2 is SVGIG (reference sequence).

The chain uses TRBV6-5 and TRBJ2-3; D not certain. Germline V gene sequence: CDR1 MNHEY, CDR2 SVGAGI. This CDR3 contains 13 residues. The ends were cut back, 2 bases at V and 4 bases at J, with 7 bases in the middle. Here the CDR3 reads CASSYTGSDTQYF. CDR3 DNA sequence: TGTGCCAGCAGTTACACGGGCTCAGATACGCAGTATTTT.

The genes are TRBV29-1 and TRBJ2-7; TRBD2 aligns across 13 bases. CDR3 length: 16 residues. CDR1 SQVTM and CDR2 ANQGSEA come from the germline V gene. The junction had 10 bases not matched to a gene; V was cut back by 5 bases and J by 3 bases. The CDR3 spells CSVFGLAGVIGYEQYF. Written as DNA, the CDR3 is TGCAGCGTTTTCGGACTAGCGGGAGTTATAGGCTACGAGCAGTACTTC.

This clone was counted only a few times. The chain uses TRBV11-2 and TRBJ2-5, with a tentative D call TRBD2 (5 bases). CDR1 is SGHAT, CDR2 FQNNGV, per germline. V lost 5 bases to trimming and J lost 4 bases, with 11 bases between them. The CDR3 loop spans 13 amino acids. The CDR3 reads CASSGSGPETQYF. CDR3 coding DNA: TGTGCCAGCAGCGGAAGCGGCCCAGAGACCCAGTACTTC. The full variable domain, its missing parts supplied by reference TRBV11-2 and TRBJ2-5, is EAGVAQSPRYKIIEKRQSVAFWCNPISGHATLYWYQQILGQGPKLLIQFQNNGVVDDSQLPKDRFSAERLKGVDSTLKIQPAKLEDSAVYLCASSGSGPETQYFGPGTRLLVL.

The gene calls are TRBV28 and TRBJ1-1; D gene uncertain. The CDR3 covers 13 residues. V gave up 5 bases and J gave up 4 bases, with 11 bases separating them. Per germline, CDR1 MDHEN and CDR2 SYDVKM. The CDR3 loop is CASSLPRPTEAFF. As DNA, the CDR3 is TGTGCCAGCAGTCTACCCCGCCCCACTGAAGCTTTCTTT.

The CDR3 sequence is CASSLRQGDGSPLHF. The DNA of the CDR3 is TGTGCCAGCAGCCTTAGACAGGGTGACGGTTCACCCCTCCACTTT. This rearrangement joins TRBV7-2 to TRBJ1-6; 7 bases are a match to TRBD1. CDR3 length equals 15 residues. The germline V gene encodes CDR1 SGHTA and CDR2 FQGNSA. The V segment lost 5 bases and the J segment 9 bases; nucleotides outside the gene matches: 10.

The chain combines TRBV9 with TRBJ1-2; 9 nucleotides match TRBD1. Germline CDR1 and CDR2: SGDLS and YYNGEE. Unmatched junction bases numbered 3, after V lost 3 bases and J lost 0 bases. The CDR3 loop spans 15 amino acids. The DNA of the CDR3 is TGTGCCAGCAGCGCACAGGGGGCAACTAACTATGGCTACACCTTC. Protein sequence: CASSAQGATNYGYTF.

V is TRBV29-1 and J is TRBJ2-5, with 7 positions matching TRBD1. The CDR3 length is 12 residues. J lost 5 bases, V lost 6 bases, and 6 bases had no gene match. CDR1 and CDR2 (germline): SQVTM, ANQGSEA. DNA of the CDR3: TGCAGCGTCATGACAGGGTTGGAGACCCAGTACTTC. It specifies CSVMTGLETQYF.

This clone has a handful of counts. This sequence joins TRBV7-2 and TRBJ1-1; no clear D gene. V was clipped by 5 bases and J by 3 bases, with 16 bases between them. The CDR3 consists of 15 residues. Germline CDR1 is SGHTA and CDR2 is FQGNSA. In nucleotides, the CDR3 is TGTGCCAGCAGCCCCGTATGGGCTGGGGACACTGAAGCTTTCTTT. Amino acids: CASSPVWAGDTEAFF.

The V call is TRBV29-1, the J call TRBJ2-5; TRBD2 is a possible D gene (5 bases). V lost 4 bases and J lost 4, with 7 bases in between. The CDR3 is made up of 11 amino acids. The V gene's germline CDR1 is SQVTM and CDR2 ANQGSEA. The CDR3 here is CSVARGETQYF. In nucleotides, the CDR3 is TGCAGCGTTGCTCGGGGAGAGACCCAGTACTTC.

A few counts support this clone. The chain employs TRBV5-6 and TRBJ2-2, with 11 bases aligning to TRBD2. The length of the CDR3 is 15 residues. CDR1 and CDR2 from the germline V gene are SGHDT and YYEEEE. V was pared by 4 bases and J by 5 bases, with 4 bases of the junction left unmatched. CDR3: CASSPLAGGTGELFF. The CDR3 nucleotides are TGTGCCAGCAGCCCCTTAGCGGGAGGGACCGGGGAGCTGTTTTTT.

CDR3 DNA: TGTGCCAGCAGGCCTCGGACAAATCAGCCCCAGCATTTT. This gives the protein CASRPRTNQPQHF. The V and J genes are TRBV6-1 and TRBJ1-5, with D perhaps TRBD1 (5 bases). Germline CDR1 and CDR2: MNHNS and SASEGT. This CDR3 spans 13 amino acids. V was pared by 6 bases and J by 4 bases, with 10 bases between.

The chain carries TRBV5-1 and TRBJ1-1; D is unresolved. Germline V gene lookup returns CDR1 SGHRS and CDR2 YFSETQ. Trimming took off 2 bases at V and 4 bases at J, with 12 bases between the two ends. CDR3 length equals 14 residues. The CDR3 sequence: CASSFYSMTTEAFF. The CDR3 region has the DNA TGCGCCAGCAGCTTTTATTCCATGACCACTGAAGCTTTCTTT. Supplemented by reference TRBV5-1 and TRBJ1-1, the full variable domain reads KAGVTQTPRYLIKTRGQQVTLSCSPISGHRSVSWYQQTPGQGLQFLFEYFSETQRNKGNFPGRFSGRQFSNSRSEMNVSTLELGDSALYLCASSFYSMTTEAFFGQGTRLTVV.

The V call is TRBV29-1, the J call TRBJ2-7; tentatively, D is TRBD2 (6 bases). This CDR3 has 11 residues. The germline V gene encodes CDR1 SQVTM and CDR2 ANQGSEA. The V gene lost 6 bases and the J gene lost 9 bases, with 15 bases spanning the gap. In nucleotides, the CDR3 is TGCAGCGTGGGACGGGAGTCCAGGCAGTACTTC. Its protein is CSVGRESRQYF.